The TCR beta chain described here comes from a study of blood T cell repertoires in COVID-19. The V gene's germline CDR1 is MDHEN and CDR2 SYDVKM. This CDR3 is built from 17 residues. The V segment lost 5 bases and the J segment 3 bases; nucleotides outside the gene matches: 11. The table came from immunoSEQ multiplex PCR; TCRdb's copy has only in-frame clones and leaves some out. The sample shows approximately 130,000 clones, 85% to 90% of them seen only once. The sequenced material came from peripheral blood. The sequence was collected from a man aged 55-75 years with acute or convalescent COVID-19. The chain couples TRBV28 to TRBJ1-5; 9 positions match TRBD1. CDR3 residues: CASSRLRQGVDNQPQHF. CDR3 sequence (DNA): TGTGCCAGCAGTCGTCTTCGACAGGGGGTTGACAATCAGCCCCAGCATTTT.